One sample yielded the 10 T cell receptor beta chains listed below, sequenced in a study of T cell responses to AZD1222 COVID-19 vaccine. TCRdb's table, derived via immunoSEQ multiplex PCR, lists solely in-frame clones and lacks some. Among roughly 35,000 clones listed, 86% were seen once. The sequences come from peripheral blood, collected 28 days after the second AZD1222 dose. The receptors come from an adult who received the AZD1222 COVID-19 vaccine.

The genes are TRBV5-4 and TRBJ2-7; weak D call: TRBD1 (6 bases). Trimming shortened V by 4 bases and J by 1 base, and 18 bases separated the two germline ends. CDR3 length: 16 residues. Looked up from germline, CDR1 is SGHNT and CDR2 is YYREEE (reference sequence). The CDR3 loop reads CASSRSGQGSSYEQYF. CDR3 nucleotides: TGTGCCAGCAGCCGCTCGGGGCAGGGGTCGTCCTACGAGCAGTACTTC.

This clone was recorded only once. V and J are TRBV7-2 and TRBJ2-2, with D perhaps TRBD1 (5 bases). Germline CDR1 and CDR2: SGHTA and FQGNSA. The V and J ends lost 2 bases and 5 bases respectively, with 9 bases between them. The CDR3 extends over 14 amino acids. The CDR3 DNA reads TGTGCCAGCAGCTTAAGGGGAAAGACCGGGGAGCTGTTTTTT. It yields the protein CASSLRGKTGELFF.

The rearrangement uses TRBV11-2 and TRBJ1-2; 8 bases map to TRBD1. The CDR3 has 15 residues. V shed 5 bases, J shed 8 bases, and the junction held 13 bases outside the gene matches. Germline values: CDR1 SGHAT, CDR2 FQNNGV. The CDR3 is CASSPGTGGTGGYTF. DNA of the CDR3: TGTGCCAGCAGCCCCGGAACAGGGGGAACAGGAGGCTACACCTTC.

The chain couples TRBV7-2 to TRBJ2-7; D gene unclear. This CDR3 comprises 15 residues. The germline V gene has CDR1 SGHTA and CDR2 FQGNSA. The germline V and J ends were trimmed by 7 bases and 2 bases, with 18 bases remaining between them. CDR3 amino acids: CASIPRDTGTYEQYF. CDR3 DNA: TGTGCCAGCATCCCGCGTGACACGGGTACCTACGAGCAGTACTTC.

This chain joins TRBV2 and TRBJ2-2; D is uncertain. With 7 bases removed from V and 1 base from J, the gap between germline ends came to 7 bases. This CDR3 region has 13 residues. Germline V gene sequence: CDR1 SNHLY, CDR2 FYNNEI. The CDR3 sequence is CASNILNTGELFF. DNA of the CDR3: TGTGCCAGCAACATCTTGAACACCGGGGAGCTGTTTTTT.

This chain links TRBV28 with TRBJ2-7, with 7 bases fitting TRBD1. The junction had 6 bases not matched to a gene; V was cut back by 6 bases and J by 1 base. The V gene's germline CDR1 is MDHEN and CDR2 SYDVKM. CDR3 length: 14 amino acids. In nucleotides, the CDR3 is TGTGCCAGCAGATCCGGGACAGCTTCCTACGAGCAGTACTTC. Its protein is CASRSGTASYEQYF.

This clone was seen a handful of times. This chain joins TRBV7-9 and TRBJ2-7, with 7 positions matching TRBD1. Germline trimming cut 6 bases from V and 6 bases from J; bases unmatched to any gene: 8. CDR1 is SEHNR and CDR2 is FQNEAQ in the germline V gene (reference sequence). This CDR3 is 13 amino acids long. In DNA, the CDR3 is TGTGCCAGCAGGTCCACAGGGGATGGCGAGCAGTACTTC. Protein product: CASRSTGDGEQYF.

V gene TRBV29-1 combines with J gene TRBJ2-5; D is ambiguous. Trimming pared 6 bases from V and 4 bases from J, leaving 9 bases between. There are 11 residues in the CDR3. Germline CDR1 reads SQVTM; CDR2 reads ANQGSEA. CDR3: CSVRLGETQYF. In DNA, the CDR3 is TGCAGCGTGAGGCTGGGAGAGACCCAGTACTTC.

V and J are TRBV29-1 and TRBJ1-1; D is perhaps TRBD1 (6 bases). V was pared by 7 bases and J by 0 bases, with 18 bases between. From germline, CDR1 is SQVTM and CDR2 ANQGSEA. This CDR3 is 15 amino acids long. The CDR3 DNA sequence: TGCAGCGCTGTAAGACAAGGGGGGATGAACACTGAAGCTTTCTTT. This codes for CSAVRQGGMNTEAFF.

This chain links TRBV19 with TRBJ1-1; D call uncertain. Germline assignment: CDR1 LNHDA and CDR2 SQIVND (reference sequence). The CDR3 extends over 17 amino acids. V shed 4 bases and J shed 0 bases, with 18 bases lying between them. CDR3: CASSKGYTTFMNTEAFF. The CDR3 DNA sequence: TGTGCCAGTAGTAAGGGTTATACTACATTCATGAACACTGAAGCTTTCTTT.